This T cell receptor beta chain stems from a study of T cell responses to AZD1222 COVID-19 vaccine. Second-dose groups at about 4 or about 12 weeks were pooled. Sequencing used immunoSEQ multiplex PCR; TCRdb keeps in-frame clones, though not all of them. Of over 95,000 clones in the sample, roughly 92% are singletons; the top ten hold around 8.3%. Overall study results and limits: Nearly half of spike-specific TCRs reportedly go after variant regions that carry no mutations. It should be noted that donors were predominantly white British and more often female, and clonal diversity was possibly underestimated. Mapped onto spike, vaccine-associated CD4 TCRs spanned it and were dominant at 160-218 and 743-854.

Comments on this clone: Its antigen is undetermined.

V lost 3 bases and J 3 bases, leaving 6 bases between the germline ends. CDR3 size: 13 residues. The germline gives CDR1 LGHNA, CDR2 YNFKEQ. This sequence was found in an adult who received the AZD1222 COVID-19 vaccine. The chain joins TRBV4-2 to TRBJ2-1, with a weak D call TRBD2 (5 bases). The material was peripheral blood, obtained 28 days after the second AZD1222 dose. As DNA, the CDR3 is TGTGCCAGCAGCCAGGAGGACTACAATGAGCAGTTCTTC. Its protein is CASSQEDYNEQFF.